This TCR beta chain was observed in a study of identical twins. Study-wide results and caveats: Donors were not followed over many years; analysis was cross-sectional.

V lost 6 bases and J lost 5, with 14 bases in between. CDR3 length equals 13 residues. Addition of a universal primer site occurred through template switching, and cDNA carried unique molecular identifiers. TCRdb itself ran the 5' RACE reads through MiXCR, one entry per CDR3 protein. The sample holds approximately 630,000 distinct CDR3 sequences, under 8.5% seen once. Every one of the donors was a healthy Caucasian. This clonotype was found a few times. Antigen: not known. These records were also assigned to another study, of yellow fever vaccine responses in identical twins.

This sequence joins TRBV12-3 or TRBV12-4 and TRBJ2-7; a weak D match, TRBD1 (6 bases). The sample comprised PBMCs. The sequence was obtained from a woman between 18 and 30 years old in good health. CDR3 nucleotide sequence: TGTGCCAGCAGGCCTACAGGGATACACGAGCAGTACTTC. It specifies CASRPTGIHEQYF.